A selection of T cell receptor beta chains follows, all from one sample in a study of blood T cells in healthy people across ages. TCRdb reprocessed the 5' RACE reads with MiXCR, giving one entry per CDR3 protein. The data show just under 900,000 distinct CDR3 sequences, around 28% seen once. The specimen sequenced was blood. These receptors came from a woman at least 80 years old in good health. Both conserved end residues are part of each CDR3. Fields, in order: CDR3 DNA, CDR3 protein, V gene, D gene, J gene, clone size. D genes are given only for firm matches. Clone size is not always given. Where it is, it says once, few, many or a class for expanded clones.

TGCAGTGCTAGCTCGGGAGGAAACACCATATATTTT CSASSGGNTIYF TRBV20-1 . TRBJ1-3 .
TGTGCCAGCAGCTTAGATAACAGGAGGCAAGAGACCCAGTACTTC CASSLDNRRQETQYF TRBV7-2 . TRBJ2-5 few
TGCGCCAGCAGCCAGGGTCCGGGACTAGCACAGTTCTTC CASSQGPGLAQFF TRBV4-1 TRBD2 TRBJ2-1 many
TGTGCCGGCAGCTTAGCGAATTACGGACCTAATTATAATTCACCCCTCCACTTT CAGSLANYGPNYNSPLHF TRBV7-2 . TRBJ1-6 few
TGTGCCAGCAGCTTAGCGATACGACTAGCGGCCGGTGAGCAGTTCTTC CASSLAIRLAAGEQFF TRBV7-2 TRBD2 TRBJ2-1 many
TGCAGTGCTCAGGACTACAATGTGCAGTTCTTC CSAQDYNVQFF TRBV20-1 . TRBJ2-1 few
TGTGCCAGCAGTTTAGATGCGGGGCTCCGGAACAATGAGCAGTACTTC CASSLDAGLRNNEQYF TRBV12-3/TRBV12-4 . TRBJ2-5 few
TGTGCCAGCAGCCAAGATTGGGGGACTGAAGCTTTCTTT CASSQDWGTEAFF TRBV14 . TRBJ1-1 few
TGTGCCACCAGTGACAGGGACGAGCAGTACTTC CATSDRDEQYF TRBV24-1 . TRBJ2-7 .
TGCAGTGCTAGAAGGCCAGGGGTCAGGTACGAGCAGTACTTC CSARRPGVRYEQYF TRBV20-1 . TRBJ2-7 few
TGTGCCAGCAGCCAGTTCTTAGCGGGGGGGCCCGGGACCCAGTACTTC CASSQFLAGGPGTQYF TRBV3-1 TRBD2 TRBJ2-5 few
TGTGCCAGCAGCTTATGGGACAGTTCGATGAGTGGCTACACCTTC CASSLWDSSMSGYTF TRBV7-2 TRBD1 TRBJ1-2 .
TGCAGTGCTAGTAACCCCCGGGAAGACATTCAGTACTTC CSASNPREDIQYF TRBV20-1 . TRBJ2-4 few
TGTGCCAGCTCACCGGGACAGCTGGTGAACACTGAAGCTTTCTTT CASSPGQLVNTEAFF TRBV18 TRBD1 TRBJ1-1 .
TGTGCCACCTCGGCAGGGGACATCAACTTTGGCTACACCTTC CATSAGDINFGYTF TRBV15 . TRBJ1-2 many
TGCGCCAGCAGCTTGGACCCCAGGGGGTACTATGGCTACACCTTC CASSLDPRGYYGYTF TRBV5-1 TRBD1 TRBJ1-2 many
TGTGCCAGCAGTTACTCTGGCGTGGGAGGTTCACCCCTCCACTTT CASSYSGVGGSPLHF TRBV6-6 . TRBJ1-6 .
TGTGCCAGCAGCTTAGATATGGAGAATGAGCAGTTCTTC CASSLDMENEQFF TRBV11-3 . TRBJ2-1 many
TGTGCCAGCAGCTCTCGGACAGGGACCAACTATGGCCACACCTTC CASSSRTGTNYGHTF TRBV5-5 TRBD1 TRBJ1-2 .
TGTGCCAGCAGTTCCCCCCTACCGGGAACTGGGGCCAACGTCCTGACTTTC CASSSPLPGTGANVLTF TRBV6-2/TRBV6-3 . TRBJ2-6 many
TGTGCCAGCAGCCGTGGACAGAGTAACTATGGCTACACCTTC CASSRGQSNYGYTF TRBV2 . TRBJ1-2 .
TGTGCCATCAGTTACAGGGAGGAAGAGACCCAGTACTTC CAISYREEETQYF TRBV10-3 . TRBJ2-5 .
TGTGCCAGCAGCCCCAGACAGGGGGCCCTCTATGGCTACACCTTC CASSPRQGALYGYTF TRBV11-2 TRBD1 TRBJ1-2 many
TGTGCCAGCAGTTTCATGGGTCGCACAAACTATGGCTACACCTTC CASSFMGRTNYGYTF TRBV12-3/TRBV12-4 . TRBJ1-2 many
TGTGCCAGCAGCCTGGACAGGGGTGAAAAACTGTTTTTT CASSLDRGEKLFF TRBV12-3/TRBV12-4 TRBD1 TRBJ1-4 many
TGTGCCAGCAGCTATAGCGGGGGGGCCCCTGAGCAGTTCTTC CASSYSGGAPEQFF TRBV7-2 TRBD2 TRBJ2-1 .
TGTGCCAGCAGTGTAGACGGGGTAGGCACAGATACGCAGTATTTT CASSVDGVGTDTQYF TRBV12-3/TRBV12-4 . TRBJ2-3 many
TGTGCCAGCAGTTTATCGACAGGGCGGAATCAGCCCCAGCATTTT CASSLSTGRNQPQHF TRBV27 TRBD1 TRBJ1-5 few
TGTGCCAGCAGGTCGGGACAGGGGGACTATGGCTACACCTTC CASRSGQGDYGYTF TRBV6-2/TRBV6-3 TRBD1 TRBJ1-2 few
TGTGCCAGCAAGGCGGGGGGAAAAAACATTCAGTACTTC CASKAGGKNIQYF TRBV2 TRBD2 TRBJ2-4 .
TGTGCCAGCAGTTTAGCCGTTCCGCAGTATTTT CASSLAVPQYF TRBV12-3/TRBV12-4 . TRBJ2-3 many
TGTGCCAGCAGCTTCCCGGGACAGAGAGTCACAGATACGCAGTATTTT CASSFPGQRVTDTQYF TRBV5-6 TRBD1 TRBJ2-3 .
TGTGCCAGCAGTGACTCGTTCATCGGGGTCGATACGCAGTATTTT CASSDSFIGVDTQYF TRBV6-4 . TRBJ2-3 many
TGCAGCGTTTTGCTCAACACAGATACGCAGTATTTT CSVLLNTDTQYF TRBV29-1 . TRBJ2-3 many
TGTGCCAGCAGTTCAACAGGGGCCGTCAATCAGCCCCAGCATTTT CASSSTGAVNQPQHF TRBV27 TRBD1 TRBJ1-5 .
TGTGCCAGCAGCTTACTCTACGAGCAGTACTTC CASSLLYEQYF TRBV7-2 . TRBJ2-7 many
TGCAGTGCTAGAGCCCCTAGGACAGGGGGTAAATCGAACACCGGGGAGCTGTTTTTT CSARAPRTGGKSNTGELFF TRBV20-1 TRBD1 TRBJ2-2 few
TGTGCCAGCAGAAGGACGTACGCGACAGATACGCAGTATTTT CASRRTYATDTQYF TRBV5-6 . TRBJ2-3 .
TGCAGTGCTAGAAGGGGGATGAACACCGGGGAGCTGTTTTTT CSARRGMNTGELFF TRBV20-1 . TRBJ2-2 .
TGTGCCAGCAGTAATCTCGGGACAGGTACCTACGAGCAGTACTTC CASSNLGTGTYEQYF TRBV28 TRBD1 TRBJ2-7 .
TGCGCCAGCAGCCATTATCTTTCCGGGACCTCCTACGAGCAGTACTTC CASSHYLSGTSYEQYF TRBV4-1 . TRBJ2-7 .
TGTGCCAGCAGAGCCCGGGGACAGGGCTTATACGAAGCTTTCTTT CASRARGQGLYEAFF TRBV6-6 TRBD1 TRBJ1-1 .
TGCAGTGCTAGAGCTGGGGGAGGGGCAGATACGCAGTATTTT CSARAGGGADTQYF TRBV20-1 TRBD2 TRBJ2-3 many
TGTGCCAGCAGCCGACCCACAGCATCTGGGGCCAACGTCCTGACTTTC CASSRPTASGANVLTF TRBV5-6 . TRBJ2-6 many
TGTGCCAGCAGGCTTCTCTCAGGGAACACTGAAGCTTTCTTT CASRLLSGNTEAFF TRBV6-2/TRBV6-3 . TRBJ1-1 once
TGCGCCAGCAGCCAAAACCTAGGGTCGGACAGACGCTATGGCTACACCTTC CASSQNLGSDRRYGYTF TRBV4-3 . TRBJ1-2 many
TGTGCCAGCTCACCGTGGGGGGGCGATGAGCAGTTCTTC CASSPWGGDEQFF TRBV18 . TRBJ2-1 many
TGTGCCAGCAGGGCATATGGCCAGGGGGCCGAGGAGACCCAGTACTTC CASRAYGQGAEETQYF TRBV6-2/TRBV6-3 TRBD1 TRBJ2-5 many
TGTGCCAGCAGCTTAGGTCCCAGGGTGAACTATGGCTACACCTTC CASSLGPRVNYGYTF TRBV11-2 . TRBJ1-2 few
TGTGCCAGCAGTTACGTGACCGGGACAGGGTCCGAAGAGACCCAGTACTTC CASSYVTGTGSEETQYF TRBV6-2/TRBV6-3 TRBD1 TRBJ2-5 many
TGTGCCAGCAGTTTTACGGGAAAGGATACGCAGTATTTT CASSFTGKDTQYF TRBV12-3/TRBV12-4 . TRBJ2-3 many
TGTGCCAGCAGCAGGGAAAGCACCATATATTTT CASSRESTIYF TRBV21-1 . TRBJ1-3 .
TGTGCCAGCAGTTTTGACTTAAGGGAAAAACTGTTTTTT CASSFDLREKLFF TRBV6-5 . TRBJ1-4 .
TGTGCCAGCAGCTTACACAGGGTGAACACCGGGGAGCTGTTTTTT CASSLHRVNTGELFF TRBV7-2 . TRBJ2-2 .
TGTGCCAGCAGCGTAGGCGGGCCTACCGGTGAAGCTTTCTTT CASSVGGPTGEAFF TRBV9 . TRBJ1-1 .
TGTGCCAGCAGCCCCGGGACAGGGAGGCGATCACCCCTCCACTTT CASSPGTGRRSPLHF TRBV27 TRBD1 TRBJ1-6 .
TGTGCCACCAGTGGACGAACAGGGGTGTGGGAGACCCAGTACTTC CATSGRTGVWETQYF TRBV24-1 TRBD1 TRBJ2-5 few